Listed here are 28 T cell receptor beta chains from one sample, sequenced in a study of blood T cell repertoires in COVID-19. The data were produced by immunoSEQ multiplex PCR, yet TCRdb's version contains in-frame clones alone and is incomplete. The table shows roughly 170,000 clones, with around 73% occurring only once. Sequencing was performed on PBMCs or T cells enriched from blood (not recorded which). The source is a woman between 45 and 65 years old who had recovered from COVID-19.

This rearrangement joins TRBV7-2 to TRBJ2-7; TRBD1 matches 8 bases. The germline V gene has CDR1 SGHTA and CDR2 FQGNSA. The ends lost 4 bases at V and 3 bases at J; junction bases unmatched: 11. CDR3 length equals 16 residues. CDR3 amino acids: CASSSQDIGQGYEQYF. The CDR3, as DNA: TGTGCCAGCAGCTCACAAGACATAGGACAGGGCTACGAGCAGTACTTC.

V gene TRBV27 combines with J gene TRBJ2-2; 8 nucleotides agree with TRBD2. V lost 6 bases and J lost 1; bases outside the gene matches: 4. The length of the CDR3 is 15 residues. Germline values: CDR1 MNHEY, CDR2 SMNVEV (reference sequence). The CDR3 sequence: CASRPGTRNTGELFF. CDR3 nucleotide sequence: TGTGCCAGCAGGCCGGGGACTAGGAACACCGGGGAGCTGTTTTTT.

This CDR3 reads CASRVRGSEAFF. The CDR3, as DNA: TGTGCCAGCAGGGTCAGGGGGTCTGAAGCTTTCTTT. V gene TRBV6-5 combines with J gene TRBJ1-1, with 7 bases aligning to TRBD1. The CDR3 runs to 12 residues. CDR1 is MNHEY, CDR2 SVGAGI, per germline. Trimming removed 6 bases from V and 6 bases from J; junction bases left unmatched: 4.

This chain connects TRBV15 to TRBJ2-3, with D maybe TRBD1 (6 bases). The CDR3 has 12 amino acids. V was trimmed by 6 bases and J by 9 bases, leaving 13 bases between them. CDR1 is LNHNV, CDR2 YYDKDF, per germline (reference sequence). In DNA, the CDR3 is TGTGCCACCAGTCCCGATAGGGGGACGCAGTATTTT. Translating gives CATSPDRGTQYF.

This clone was counted between two and nine times. The chain joins TRBV4-1 to TRBJ1-1; the D is unclear. CDR3 length: 14 amino acids. The V end was cut by 0 bases, the J end by 0 bases, with 5 bases between. From germline, CDR1 is MGHRA and CDR2 YSYEKL. For the CDR3, the DNA is TGCGCCAGCAGCCAAGAGGCAGTGAACACTGAAGCTTTCTTT. It is translated as CASSQEAVNTEAFF.

The rearrangement links TRBV5-4 to TRBJ2-2; TRBD1 aligns across 12 bases. Germline lookup yields CDR1 SGHNT and CDR2 YYREEE (reference sequence). The CDR3 runs 17 residues. The V segment lost 5 bases and the J segment 3 bases; nucleotides outside the gene matches: 8. CDR3 in amino acids: CASSYGGQGAYTGELFF. The CDR3 nucleotides read TGTGCCAGCAGTTATGGGGGACAGGGGGCGTACACCGGGGAGCTGTTTTTT. Full variable domain (rest looked up from reference TRBV5-4 and TRBJ2-2): ETGVTQSPTHLIKTRGQQVTLRCSSQSGHNTVSWYQQALGQGPQFIFQYYREEENGRGNFPPRFSGLQFPNYSSELNVNALELDDSALYLCASSYGGQGAYTGELFFGEGSRLTVL.

This sequence joins TRBV6-7 and TRBJ2-2; 7 nucleotides line up with TRBD1. TRBV6-7 is designated an ORF whose function remains uncertain. With V trimmed by 6 bases and J by 3 bases, 7 bases remained unmatched. The length of the CDR3 is 15 residues. The CDR3: CASRNDRADTGELFF. The CDR3 DNA follows: TGTGCCAGCAGAAACGACAGGGCGGACACCGGGGAGCTGTTTTTT.

This clone showed up just a few times. V is TRBV7-2 and J is TRBJ2-2, with D maybe TRBD2 (5 bases). Trimming stripped 5 bases from V and 7 bases from J, with 17 bases between. There are 15 residues in the CDR3. From germline, CDR1 is SGHTA and CDR2 FQGNSA. CDR3 coding DNA: TGTGCCAGCAGCGCGGGTCCAACACGGGGCGGGGAGCTGTTTTTT. Its translation is CASSAGPTRGGELFF.

The J gene is TRBJ1-5, the V gene TRBV11-2, with TRBD1 matching 8 bases. CDR1 and CDR2 from the germline V gene are SGHAT and FQNNGV. The CDR3 is 13 amino acids. V lost 6 bases to trimming and J lost 6 bases; unmatched junction nucleotides: 4. The CDR3 loop reads CASSIDRGQPQHF. CDR3 coding DNA: TGTGCCAGCAGTATCGACAGGGGTCAGCCCCAGCATTTT. Filled out from reference TRBV11-2 and TRBJ1-5, the complete variable domain reads EAGVAQSPRYKIIEKRQSVAFWCNPISGHATLYWYQQILGQGPKLLIQFQNNGVVDDSQLPKDRFSAERLKGVDSTLKIQPAKLEDSAVYLCASSIDRGQPQHFGDGTRLSIL.

The chain recombines TRBV19 with TRBJ2-7; TRBD1 matches 7 bases. Trimming cost V 2 bases and J 3 bases; bases outside gene matches: 7. The CDR3 extends over 15 amino acids. Germline V lookup: CDR1 LNHDA, CDR2 SQIVND (reference sequence). Here the CDR3 DNA reads TGTGCCAGTAGTATAAGTGAAGGGGGCGTCTACGAGCAGTACTTC. Protein sequence: CASSISEGGVYEQYF.

The rearrangement uses TRBV5-6 and TRBJ1-5; D is unresolved. The CDR3 loop spans 14 amino acids. CDR1 and CDR2 (germline): SGHDT, YYEEEE. The V end was cut by 5 bases, the J end by 2 bases, with 11 bases between. CDR3 amino acids: CASSTASGNQPQHF. As DNA, the CDR3 is TGTGCCAGCAGTACCGCTTCAGGCAATCAGCCCCAGCATTTT. The full variable domain, with the rest looked up from reference TRBV5-6 and TRBJ1-5, is DAGVTQSPTHLIKTRGQQVTLRCSPKSGHDTVSWYQQALGQGPQFIFQYYEEEERQRGNFPDRFSGHQFPNYSSELNVNALLLGDSALYLCASSTASGNQPQHFGDGTRLSIL.

This clone was counted once. This chain connects TRBV30 to TRBJ2-5, with 7 bases identical to TRBD2. CDR1 GTSNPN and CDR2 SVGIG come from the germline V gene (reference sequence). V was clipped by 2 bases and J by 4 bases; unmatched bases: 4. The CDR3 runs 13 residues. This CDR3 is CAWSLVAGETQYF. CDR3 in DNA: TGTGCCTGGAGTCTAGTAGCGGGAGAGACCCAGTACTTC. Drawing the rest from reference TRBV30 and TRBJ2-5, the complete variable domain is SQTIHQWPATLVQPVGSPLSLECTVEGTSNPNLYWYRQAAGRGLQLLFYSVGIGQISSEVPQNLSASRPQDRQFILSSKKLLLSDSGFYLCAWSLVAGETQYFGPGTRLLVL.

The V and J genes are TRBV27 and TRBJ2-1, with D possibly TRBD2 on 5 matching bases. Deletions cut 4 bases from V and 5 bases from J, with 24 bases between. Per the germline V gene, CDR1 is MNHEY and CDR2 is SMNVEV (reference sequence). This CDR3 spans 18 amino acids. CDR3 loop: CASSSRPTVGGADNEQFF. The CDR3 DNA is TGTGCCAGCAGTTCCCGCCCCACGGTTGGCGGAGCGGACAATGAGCAGTTCTTC.

The chain recombines TRBV7-9 with TRBJ1-6; D may be TRBD1 (6 bases). CDR3 length: 16 residues. The V gene's germline CDR1 is SEHNR and CDR2 FQNEAQ (reference sequence). Trimming took off 5 bases at V and 8 bases at J, with 19 bases between the two ends. The CDR3 nucleotides read TGTGCCAGCAGCCTTCACATAGGGGGTGGATATTCACCCCTCCACTTT. It yields the protein CASSLHIGGGYSPLHF.

The chain joins TRBV5-4 to TRBJ1-1; 11 bases are a match to TRBD1. Trimming took 4 bases from V and 7 from J; bases not matched to a gene: 9. From germline, CDR1 is SGHNT and CDR2 YYREEE (reference sequence). This CDR3 is built from 15 residues. The CDR3 DNA sequence: TGTGCCAGCAGCGCAGGACAGGGGGCGAAAGATGAAGCTTTCTTT. This codes for CASSAGQGAKDEAFF.

The chain combines TRBV30 with TRBJ2-7; D might be TRBD1 (8 bases). Trimming left V 3 bases short and J 9 bases short, with 15 bases between. The CDR3 length is 12 residues. CDR1 is GTSNPN, CDR2 SVGIG, per germline (reference sequence). The chain's CDR3 is CAWSGQGGGQYF. The DNA for the CDR3 is TGTGCCTGGAGCGGACAGGGAGGGGGGCAGTACTTC.

The chain employs TRBV28 and TRBJ1-1, with 8 bases aligning to TRBD1. The CDR3 extends over 15 amino acids. Trimming at V came to 4 bases and at J to 1 base, leaving 5 bases not matched to a gene. Germline CDR1 is MDHEN and CDR2 is SYDVKM. The DNA of the CDR3 is TGTGCCAGCAGTTCGACAGGGGCGCCGAACACTGAAGCTTTCTTT. Translated, it gives CASSSTGAPNTEAFF.

This clone has a count of ten or more. V and J are TRBV10-2 and TRBJ2-7; a weak D match, TRBD2 (6 bases). The CDR3 is 13 amino acids. With 0 bases removed from V and 6 bases from J, the gap between germline ends came to 9 bases. Germline V gene sequence: CDR1 WSHSY, CDR2 SAAADI. The CDR3 region is CASSESLGGEQYF. DNA for the CDR3: TGCGCCAGCAGTGAGTCTTTGGGGGGCGAGCAGTACTTC.

The chain employs TRBV25-1 and TRBJ1-6; D not certain. Germline CDR1 and CDR2: MGHDK and SYGVNS. V lost 1 base and J lost 6, with 7 bases in between. The CDR3 spans 14 residues. As DNA, the CDR3 is TGTGCCAGCAGTGAATTATGGAGTAATTCACCCCTCCACTTT. Encoded protein: CASSELWSNSPLHF.

The CDR3 DNA reads TGTGCCAGCAGCTTGGGGCACTACAATGAGCAGTTCTTC. Its translation is CASSLGHYNEQFF. The chain couples TRBV7-3 to TRBJ2-1; D might be TRBD1 (5 bases). There are 13 residues in the CDR3. With 3 bases removed from V and 3 bases from J, the gap between germline ends came to 6 bases. From germline, CDR1 is SGHTA and CDR2 FQGTGA.

This chain joins TRBV30 and TRBJ1-6; maybe TRBD1 (5 bases). This CDR3 contains 14 residues. V was pared by 0 bases and J by 7 bases, with 10 bases between. Germline V gives CDR1 GTSNPN, CDR2 SVGIG (reference sequence). The CDR3 nucleotides are TGTGCCTGGAGTGTAGCAGGGCAGAATTCACCCCTCCACTTT. It is translated as CAWSVAGQNSPLHF.

The chain joins TRBV10-1 to TRBJ2-3; TRBD1 agrees at 7 bases. V trimming: 5 bases; J trimming: 5 bases; junction bases outside the gene matches: 10. From germline, CDR1 is WNHNN and CDR2 SYGVQD (reference sequence). The CDR3 has 15 residues. The CDR3 sequence is CASSSSPHRGDTQYF. CDR3 bases: TGCGCCAGCAGTTCCTCCCCCCACAGGGGAGATACGCAGTATTTT.

The V gene is TRBV7-2, the J gene TRBJ2-1, with D possibly TRBD2 on 6 matching bases. The CDR3 runs 15 residues. CDR1 and CDR2 (germline): SGHTA, FQGNSA. V was pared by 5 bases and J by 8 bases, with 19 bases between. The CDR3 nucleotides read TGTGCCAGCAGCGCCGCGCGGGGACCCTTTTATGAGCAGTTCTTC. It encodes CASSAARGPFYEQFF.

The V and J genes are TRBV4-1 and TRBJ1-5, with a tentative D call TRBD1 (5 bases). V was trimmed by 0 bases and J by 6 bases, leaving 6 bases between them. This CDR3 spans 13 amino acids. Germline CDR1 is MGHRA and CDR2 is YSYEKL. CDR3 sequence (DNA): TGCGCCAGCAGCCAAGAGGGGCTTCAGCCCCAGCATTTT. Amino acids: CASSQEGLQPQHF.

The chain uses TRBV18 and TRBJ1-4; D is undetermined. V lost 1 base and J lost 8, with 8 bases in between. CDR1 and CDR2 from the germline V gene are KGHSH and LQKENI. The CDR3 contains 13 residues. Here the CDR3 DNA reads TGTGCCAGCTCACCACGAGTACAGGAAAAACTGTTTTTT. Its protein is CASSPRVQEKLFF.

The V gene is TRBV20-1, the J gene TRBJ2-3; unclear D gene. The germline gives CDR1 DFQATT, CDR2 SNEGSKA (reference sequence). Trimming pared 7 bases from V and 5 bases from J, leaving 10 bases between. This CDR3 has 11 amino acids. CDR3 sequence reads: CSDEIRDTQYF. The DNA for the CDR3 is TGCAGTGACGAGATACGAGATACGCAGTATTTT.

The chain employs TRBV4-2 and TRBJ1-5, with 8 bases aligning to TRBD1. V gave up 1 base and J gave up 2 bases; unmatched junction bases: 1. Germline CDR1 is LGHNA and CDR2 is YNFKEQ. The CDR3 extends over 15 amino acids. CDR3 sequence reads: CASSQAGQGNQPQHF. CDR3 DNA sequence: TGTGCCAGCAGCCAAGCGGGACAGGGCAATCAGCCCCAGCATTTT.

The rearrangement joins TRBV7-2 to TRBJ2-1; weak D call: TRBD1 (5 bases). The germline gives CDR1 SGHTA, CDR2 FQGNSA. V lost 1 base, J lost 4 bases, and 17 bases lay in between. The CDR3 length is 17 residues. The CDR3 DNA reads as TGTGCCAGCAGCTTAGTTGGTACAGTAGGGGCTTACAATGAGCAGTTCTTC. It translates to CASSLVGTVGAYNEQFF.